The next 24 T cell receptor beta chains were all read from a single sample in a study of cytomegalovirus exposure and HLA in healthy donors. PCR primers comprised 60 Vbeta and 13 Jbeta primers. The table came from immunoSEQ multiplex PCR; TCRdb's copy has only in-frame clones and leaves some out. The data show around 88,000 clones, more than 60% seen once. The sequenced sample was PBMCs. These receptors all come from a man over 45 in good health and CMV-seropositive.

The CDR3 DNA sequence: TGCAGCGTTGTCCGCGGGGGCAACTATGGCTACACCTTC. Translating gives CSVVRGGNYGYTF. The chain carries TRBV29-1 and TRBJ1-2; weak D call: TRBD1 (6 bases). The V gene lost 4 bases and the J gene lost 2 bases, with 11 bases spanning the gap. Germline V gene lookup returns CDR1 SQVTM and CDR2 ANQGSEA. The CDR3 covers 13 residues.

V usage is TRBV30 and J usage is TRBJ2-7, with 11 nucleotides matching TRBD2. J was trimmed by 2 bases and V by 2 bases; bases with no gene match: 8. Germline assignment: CDR1 GTSNPN and CDR2 SVGIG (reference sequence). The CDR3 runs to 16 residues. As DNA, the CDR3 is TGTGCCTGGAGTACGGGGACTAGCGGACCGGCCTACGAGCAGTACTTC. It yields the protein CAWSTGTSGPAYEQYF.

The chain combines TRBV19 with TRBJ1-3; D gene uncertain. Trimming stripped 9 bases from V and 4 bases from J, with 7 bases between. The germline gives CDR1 LNHDA, CDR2 SQIVND (reference sequence). The CDR3 consists of 11 residues. Here the CDR3 DNA reads TGTGCCAGGGTAACAGGAAACACCATATATTTT. Its translation is CARVTGNTIYF.

V usage is TRBV5-4 and J usage is TRBJ2-7; TRBD2 aligns across 8 bases. The ends lost 3 bases at V and 1 base at J; junction bases unmatched: 3. The CDR3 contains 14 residues. CDR1 SGHNT and CDR2 YYREEE come from the germline V gene (reference sequence). This CDR3 reads CASSSGGMSYEQYF. CDR3 DNA: TGTGCCAGCAGCTCGGGGGGGATGTCCTACGAGCAGTACTTC.

This chain joins TRBV6-5 and TRBJ1-4; 7 bases are a match to TRBD1. CDR1 MNHEY and CDR2 SVGAGI come from the germline V gene. CDR3 length equals 15 residues. J lost 5 bases, V lost 5 bases, and 8 bases had no gene match. In DNA, the CDR3 is TGTGCCAGCAGTCCCGGGGACAGCAAAAATGAAAAACTGTTTTTT. It codes for CASSPGDSKNEKLFF.

The V gene is TRBV9, the J gene TRBJ1-5, with D possibly being TRBD1 (5 bases). The CDR3 runs to 14 residues. The germline V gene encodes CDR1 SGDLS and CDR2 YYNGEE. V lost 1 base to trimming and J lost 8 bases, with 13 bases between them. Written as DNA, the CDR3 is TGTGCCAGCAGCGTACGGGGGGGAATTGAGCCCCAGCATTTT. Translating it yields CASSVRGGIEPQHF.

This rearrangement joins TRBV19 to TRBJ2-7, with D perhaps TRBD1 (5 bases). CDR1 LNHDA and CDR2 SQIVND come from the germline V gene (reference sequence). V lost 6 bases and J 6 bases, leaving 15 bases between the germline ends. The CDR3 is made up of 13 amino acids. The CDR3 loop is CASSASGLAEQYF. The CDR3 DNA follows: TGTGCCAGTAGCGCGTCAGGGTTGGCCGAGCAGTACTTC.

Note on this clone: Other DNA sequences in the same sample also yield this CDR3. The chain employs TRBV7-9 and TRBJ1-2; D is ambiguous. There are 12 residues in the CDR3. The V and J ends lost 1 base and 4 bases respectively, with 4 bases between them. Germline assignment: CDR1 SEHNR and CDR2 FQNEAQ (reference sequence). The CDR3 coding sequence is TGTGCCAGCAGCTTAGGTAGCTATGGCTACACCTTC. Translation: CASSLGSYGYTF.

This clone showed up just a few times. V usage is TRBV27 and J usage is TRBJ2-3, with D possibly TRBD2 on 5 matching bases. The CDR3 length is 17 residues. The V gene lost 5 bases and the J gene lost 4 bases, with 22 bases spanning the gap. Germline V gene data show CDR1 as MNHEY and CDR2 as SMNVEV (reference sequence). This chain's CDR3 is CASSLEWVGRPADTQYF. The CDR3 nucleotides read TGTGCCAGCAGTCTAGAGTGGGTAGGGAGACCCGCAGATACGCAGTATTTT.

The table lists this clone with a few counts. The chain has TRBV13 and TRBJ1-2; D call uncertain. Trimming left V 0 bases short and J 2 bases short, with 10 bases between. This CDR3 comprises 15 residues. The germline V gene encodes CDR1 PRHDT and CDR2 FYEKMQ (reference sequence). The CDR3 DNA reads TGTGCCAGCAGCTTAGGCCGGGTCACCAACTATGGCTACACCTTC. This sequence encodes CASSLGRVTNYGYTF.

The chain links TRBV5-4 to TRBJ2-3; D is uncertain. V was cut by 2 bases and J by 6 bases, with 13 bases left in between. Germline V gene data show CDR1 as SGHNT and CDR2 as YYREEE (reference sequence). CDR3 length: 14 amino acids. The CDR3, as DNA: TGTGCCAGCAGCTTACCGGTAGCCCCGGATACGCAGTATTTT. Translating it yields CASSLPVAPDTQYF.

The V gene is TRBV9, the J gene TRBJ2-5; D unresolved. Trimming took off 0 bases at V and 2 bases at J, with 8 bases between the two ends. CDR1 and CDR2 from the germline V gene are SGDLS and YYNGEE. This CDR3 contains 14 residues. CDR3 bases: TGTGCCAGCAGCGTAGTCGCGGAGCAAGAGACCCAGTACTTC. Its translation: CASSVVAEQETQYF. Using reference TRBV9 and TRBJ2-5 for the parts outside the CDR3, the full variable domain is DSGVTQTPKHLITATGQRVTLRCSPRSGDLSVYWYQQSLDQGLQFLIQYYNGEERAKGNILERFSAQQFPDLHSELNLSSLELGDSALYFCASSVVAEQETQYFGPGTRLLVL.

V usage is TRBV4-2 and J usage is TRBJ1-2, with D perhaps matching TRBD1 (5 bases). CDR3 length: 16 residues. V was clipped by 4 bases and J by 3 bases, with 18 bases between them. Germline CDR1 LGHNA, CDR2 YNFKEQ. CDR3 in amino acids: CASSPTGEGSYYGYTF. The CDR3 nucleotides are TGTGCCAGCAGCCCGACCGGGGAGGGGAGTTACTATGGCTACACCTTC.

The rearrangement links TRBV10-3 to TRBJ2-1; 12 bases agree with TRBD2. Germline V gene sequence: CDR1 ENHRY, CDR2 SYGVKD. CDR3 length equals 18 residues. V lost 5 bases and J lost 4; bases outside the gene matches: 12. The CDR3 DNA reads as TGTGCCATCAGTACTCCCCATCAGACTAGCGGGGGATACAATGAGCAGTTCTTC. Amino acid sequence: CAISTPHQTSGGYNEQFF.

This chain links TRBV9 with TRBJ2-2, with TRBD2 identical over 8 bases. The V gene end was trimmed by 4 bases and the J gene end by 2 bases; junction bases not matched to a gene: 13. The germline V gene encodes CDR1 SGDLS and CDR2 YYNGEE. This CDR3 region has 18 residues. DNA for the CDR3: TGTGCCAGCAGCCCGGGAGGGTGGGGGGGAGGAAACACCGGGGAGCTGTTTTTT. Residues: CASSPGGWGGGNTGELFF.

The V call is TRBV27, the J call TRBJ2-1; 11 bases match TRBD2. After removal of 3 bases from V and 8 bases from J, the junction contained 6 bases not matched to a gene. The CDR3 is 15 amino acids. CDR1 and CDR2 (germline): MNHEY, SMNVEV (reference sequence). The CDR3 spells CASSFSSGGADEQFF. DNA of the CDR3: TGTGCCAGCAGTTTTAGTAGCGGGGGGGCCGATGAGCAGTTCTTC.

The gene calls are TRBV15 and TRBJ2-1; D remains ambiguous. Germline CDR1 LNHNV, CDR2 YYDKDF (reference sequence). The CDR3 has 15 residues. V lost 0 bases to trimming and J lost 6 bases, with 12 bases between them. The CDR3 region has the DNA TGTGCCACCAGCAGAGATCGTCTGGCTCGCAATGAGCAGTTCTTC. It translates to CATSRDRLARNEQFF.

The CDR3 region has the DNA TGCGCCAGCAGCTCAACACAGGGTCAGGGTAGGGAGACCCAGTACTTC. Protein sequence: CASSSTQGQGRETQYF. The chain uses TRBV5-1 and TRBJ2-5; TRBD1 is a possible D gene (6 bases). CDR1 and CDR2 (germline): SGHRS, YFSETQ. Trimming took off 3 bases at V and 5 bases at J, with 20 bases between the two ends. The CDR3 length is 16 residues.

V gene TRBV5-6 combines with J gene TRBJ1-1; no firm D call. Germline loops: CDR1 SGHDT, CDR2 YYEEEE. The ends were cut back, 1 base at V and 11 bases at J, with 15 bases in the middle. This CDR3 has 13 residues. The CDR3 DNA reads TGTGCCAGCAGCTTGTCTATCCTTCCGGGGGCTTTCTTT. Residues: CASSLSILPGAFF.

The V and J genes are TRBV19 and TRBJ1-4, with D tentatively TRBD1 (5 bases). The CDR3 sequence is 14 residues long. The germline V gene encodes CDR1 LNHDA and CDR2 SQIVND (reference sequence). V was trimmed by 5 bases and J by 2 bases, leaving 9 bases between them. The DNA of the CDR3 is TGTGCCAGTAGTTCCCGGGGGACTAATGAAAAACTGTTTTTT. Translation gives CASSSRGTNEKLFF.

CDR3 DNA: TGCGCCAGCAGCCCTGGGGCCAGAATGGATGGCTACACCTTC. This encodes CASSPGARMDGYTF. The rearrangement uses TRBV5-1 and TRBJ1-2, with TRBD1 as a possible D gene (5 bases). The V end lost 4 bases, the J end lost 6 bases, and 16 bases lay between the germline ends. This CDR3 is 14 amino acids long. Per germline, CDR1 SGHRS and CDR2 YFSETQ.

This chain connects TRBV9 to TRBJ2-5; 7 bases line up with TRBD2. CDR1 is SGDLS, CDR2 YYNGEE, per germline. The CDR3 totals 15 residues. Germline trimming cut 0 bases from V and 5 bases from J; bases unmatched to any gene: 7. The CDR3 DNA is TGTGCCAGCAGCGTAGCTCCGGGGGGACGGGAGACCCAGTACTTC. It codes for CASSVAPGGRETQYF.

V usage is TRBV5-1 and J usage is TRBJ1-1; the D gene is possibly TRBD1 (5 bases). The germline V gene has CDR1 SGHRS and CDR2 YFSETQ. Trimming left V 0 bases short and J 7 bases short, with 13 bases between. The CDR3 covers 14 residues. In nucleotides, the CDR3 is TGCGCCAGCAGCTTGGGGGGGGGTTCGGGTGAAGCTTTCTTT. This translates into CASSLGGGSGEAFF.

V is TRBV30 and J is TRBJ2-1; maybe TRBD1 (7 bases). CDR3 length equals 14 residues. The V end was cut by 8 bases, the J end by 0 bases, with 14 bases between. Germline loops: CDR1 GTSNPN, CDR2 SVGIG (reference sequence). In nucleotides, the CDR3 is TGTGCCCGGGCGGGACAGTCCTCCTACAATGAGCAGTTCTTC. It is translated as CARAGQSSYNEQFF.